These T cell receptor beta chains were read from a single sample in a study of identical twins. TCRdb analysed the 5' RACE reads with MiXCR anew, one entry per CDR3 protein. The data contain approximately 1.8 million distinct CDR3 sequences, less than 35% of them seen just once; the ten biggest clones take up 0.27%. The sample taken for sequencing was cord blood. All receptors derive from a newborn girl in good health. Each CDR3 is given with its conserved first and last residue. The D gene is left open where the match is weak. The size of a clone is reported for some rows only, either as once, few or many, or as a class for expanded clones.

V gene	D gene	J gene	clone size	CDR3 protein	CDR3 DNA
TRBV24-1	TRBD2	TRBJ2-5	few	CATSDRGLAGQETQYF	TGTGCCACCAGTGACCGTGGACTAGCGGGACAAGAGACCCAGTACTTC
TRBV7-2	.	TRBJ2-7	.	CASSPPPLSRNEQYF	TGTGCCAGCAGCCCACCCCCGTTAAGTCGGAATGAGCAGTACTTC
TRBV12-3/TRBV12-4	.	TRBJ2-7	.	CASSHGVSRPYEQYF	TGTGCCAGCAGTCACGGGGTGAGTCGGCCGTACGAGCAGTACTTC
TRBV7-8	.	TRBJ2-7	few	CASSPLGYGLTHYEQYF	TGTGCCAGCAGCCCCCTCGGGTACGGGTTAACCCACTACGAGCAGTACTTC
TRBV27	TRBD2	TRBJ2-1	.	CASRDRLAGANEQFF	TGTGCCAGCAGGGACAGACTAGCGGGGGCCAATGAGCAGTTCTTC
TRBV28	.	TRBJ1-3	few	CASRRFSGNTIYF	TGTGCCAGCAGACGCTTCTCTGGAAACACCATATATTTT
TRBV20-1	.	TRBJ1-5	few	CSAPEIDRLPNQPQHF	TGCAGTGCTCCGGAAATAGACAGACTACCAAATCAGCCCCAGCATTTT
TRBV2	TRBD2	TRBJ2-7	.	CASRAPGGGAEQYF	TGTGCCAGCAGGGCCCCGGGGGGAGGGGCCGAGCAGTACTTC
TRBV20-1	TRBD2	TRBJ2-1	few	CSARDTLAGGFRNEQFF	TGCAGTGCTAGAGATACTCTAGCGGGGGGTTTCAGGAATGAGCAGTTCTTC
TRBV20-1	.	TRBJ2-7	few	CSARDPTSYEQYF	TGCAGTGCTAGAGACCCGACCTCCTACGAGCAGTACTTC
TRBV11-2	TRBD2	TRBJ2-3	.	CASSQPGLAGPDTQYF	TGTGCCAGCAGCCAACCCGGACTAGCGGGGCCAGATACGCAGTATTTT
TRBV2	.	TRBJ2-7	many	CASRAGTYEQYF	TGTGCCAGCAGGGCAGGGACCTACGAGCAGTACTTC
TRBV5-1	.	TRBJ1-6	few	CASSLAPALGHNSPLHF	TGCGCCAGCAGCTTGGCGCCGGCCCTCGGGCATAATTCACCCCTCCACTTT
TRBV7-2	.	TRBJ2-2	few	CASSLGQVNTGELFF	TGTGCCAGCAGCTTAGGCCAGGTCAACACCGGGGAGCTGTTTTTT
TRBV6-1	TRBD1	TRBJ1-1	.	CASTIRDRGQNTEAFF	TGTGCCAGCACAATACGGGACAGGGGGCAGAACACTGAAGCTTTCTTT
TRBV10-3	TRBD1	TRBJ1-1	many	CAISGTGDTEAFF	TGTGCCATCAGTGGGACAGGGGACACTGAAGCTTTCTTT
TRBV6-6	.	TRBJ1-1	.	CASSYSAPEAFF	TGTGCCAGCAGTTACTCTGCCCCTGAAGCTTTCTTT
TRBV15	TRBD2	TRBJ2-4	few	CATSRDALAGAKNIQYF	TGTGCCACCAGCAGAGATGCCCTAGCGGGCGCCAAAAACATTCAGTACTTC
TRBV29-1	.	TRBJ1-2	few	CSAEAGTNYGYTF	TGCAGCGCTGAGGCCGGGACTAACTATGGCTACACCTTC
TRBV6-1	TRBD2	TRBJ2-7	.	CASSETSGKPSYNEQYF	TGTGCCAGCAGTGAGACTAGCGGGAAACCCTCCTACAATGAGCAGTACTTC
TRBV10-2	.	TRBJ2-5	.	CAITVPGKETQYF	TGCGCCATCACGGTTCCCGGGAAAGAGACCCAGTACTTC
TRBV14	TRBD2	TRBJ2-4	.	CASSRGLAGYRSLAKNIQYF	TGTGCCAGCAGCCGAGGTCTAGCGGGGTACCGCTCTCTAGCCAAAAACATTCAGTACTTC
TRBV5-1	.	TRBJ1-4	.	CASSLSTGPLNEKLFF	TGCGCCAGCAGCTTGAGTACAGGACCTCTTAATGAAAAACTGTTTTTT
TRBV14	TRBD1	TRBJ1-2	.	CASSQQGTVAGGYTF	TGTGCCAGCAGCCAACAAGGGACAGTCGCAGGTGGCTACACCTTC
TRBV20-1	.	TRBJ2-5	.	CSARSAALGETQYF	TGCAGTGCTAGATCGGCGGCCCTAGGAGAGACCCAGTACTTC
TRBV30	TRBD1	TRBJ1-5	.	CAWNRDRGQPQHF	TGTGCCTGGAACCGGGACAGGGGTCAGCCCCAGCATTTT
TRBV5-1	.	TRBJ2-5	.	CASSLIRTAGETQYF	TGCGCCAGCAGCTTGATAAGGACGGCGGGGGAGACCCAGTACTTC
TRBV28	TRBD1	TRBJ2-7	few	CASSLPGTGTYEQYF	TGTGCCAGCAGTTTACCCGGGACAGGGACCTACGAGCAGTACTTC
TRBV21-1	.	TRBJ2-5	few	CASSKGTGRRGQETQYF	TGTGCCAGCAGCAAAGGGACAGGGAGGAGGGGCCAAGAGACCCAGTACTTC
TRBV2	.	TRBJ2-3	.	CASSGWTDTQYF	TGTGCCAGCAGCGGCTGGACAGATACGCAGTATTTT
TRBV4-1	.	TRBJ2-3	.	CASSRKLTTQYF	TGCGCCAGCAGCCGAAAACTAACTACGCAGTATTTT
TRBV5-1	.	TRBJ2-6	.	CASSLEYVRTRVSGANVLTF	TGCGCCAGCAGCTTGGAATATGTCAGGACAAGAGTCTCTGGGGCCAACGTCCTGACTTTC
TRBV6-1	.	TRBJ2-5	few	CASRRGAYNGKQETQYF	TGTGCCAGCAGGAGGGGGGCCTATAACGGTAAACAAGAGACCCAGTACTTC
TRBV12-3/TRBV12-4	TRBD2	TRBJ2-1	.	CASRHSGRVTYNEQFF	TGTGCCAGCAGACACAGCGGGAGGGTCACCTACAATGAGCAGTTCTTC
TRBV10-3	.	TRBJ2-5	.	CAITWGFQETQYF	TGTGCCATCACCTGGGGCTTCCAAGAGACCCAGTACTTC
TRBV6-5	.	TRBJ2-6	.	CASSSHPGSGANVLTF	TGTGCCAGCAGTTCCCATCCAGGGTCTGGGGCCAACGTCCTGACTTTC
TRBV7-2	TRBD2	TRBJ2-3	.	CASSPGLAGGWKDTQYF	TGTGCCAGCAGCCCAGGACTAGCGGGAGGATGGAAAGATACGCAGTATTTT
TRBV4-2	TRBD2	TRBJ2-3	few	CASSQEGTSGRFTDTQYF	TGTGCCAGCAGCCAAGAAGGTACTAGCGGGAGGTTCACAGATACGCAGTATTTT
TRBV11-2	TRBD2	TRBJ2-1	.	CASSAVAGHYNEQFF	TGTGCCAGCAGCGCAGTAGCGGGCCACTACAATGAGCAGTTCTTC
TRBV24-1	.	TRBJ1-2	.	CATSDSSNSRLNGYTF	TGTGCCACCAGTGATTCGTCAAACTCACGTTTGAACGGCTACACCTTC
TRBV2	.	TRBJ2-7	few	CASSPNPGTHEQYF	TGTGCCAGCAGTCCCAATCCCGGGACACACGAGCAGTACTTC
TRBV20-1	TRBD1	TRBJ1-1	.	CSAHRGRRVNTEAFF	TGCAGTGCTCACAGGGGGCGGAGGGTGAACACTGAAGCTTTCTTT
TRBV10-3	.	TRBJ2-1	.	CAISESRQPNEQFF	TGTGCCATCAGTGAGTCGAGACAGCCTAATGAGCAGTTCTTC
TRBV6-5	TRBD2	TRBJ2-5	.	CASSYYGTSGDQETQYF	TGTGCCAGCAGTTACTACGGGACTAGCGGAGACCAAGAGACCCAGTACTTC
TRBV10-3	.	TRBJ1-5	few	CAISGGDGNQPQHF	TGTGCCATCAGTGGGGGGGATGGCAATCAGCCCCAGCATTTT
TRBV7-2	.	TRBJ2-3	.	CASSIQGRGDTQYF	TGTGCCAGCAGCATACAGGGTCGGGGAGATACGCAGTATTTT
TRBV27	TRBD2	TRBJ2-1	.	CASSLVSGRGNEQFF	TGTGCCAGCAGTTTAGTGAGCGGGAGAGGCAATGAGCAGTTCTTC
TRBV12-3/TRBV12-4	.	TRBJ1-5	.	CASSWTEDGNQPQHF	TGTGCCAGTAGCTGGACTGAAGATGGCAATCAGCCCCAGCATTTT
TRBV9	.	TRBJ2-1	.	CASSVGLMRNNEQFF	TGTGCCAGCAGCGTAGGACTAATGCGAAACAATGAGCAGTTCTTC
TRBV5-1	.	TRBJ1-6	.	CASSFLYAPLSPLHF	TGCGCCAGCAGCTTTCTTTATGCCCCCCTTTCACCCCTCCACTTT
TRBV20-1	TRBD1	TRBJ2-5	.	CSARGLGTGWYNEQYF	TGCAGTGCTAGAGGTTTGGGGACAGGCTGGTACAATGAGCAGTACTTC
TRBV5-8	.	TRBJ2-3	few	CASSLWTLASTDTQYF	TGTGCCAGCAGCTTGTGGACCCTGGCTAGCACAGATACGCAGTATTTT
TRBV12-3/TRBV12-4	.	TRBJ1-3	.	CASSLRQAGNTIYF	TGTGCCAGCAGTTTACGGCAGGCTGGAAACACCATATATTTT
TRBV20-1	TRBD1	TRBJ2-5	.	CSAIGTVGGTQYF	TGCAGTGCGATCGGGACAGTTGGCGGGACCCAGTACTTC
TRBV11-2	TRBD1	TRBJ2-1	few	CASSLLRGRGNEQFF	TGTGCCAGCAGCTTACTCAGGGGGCGCGGGAATGAGCAGTTCTTC